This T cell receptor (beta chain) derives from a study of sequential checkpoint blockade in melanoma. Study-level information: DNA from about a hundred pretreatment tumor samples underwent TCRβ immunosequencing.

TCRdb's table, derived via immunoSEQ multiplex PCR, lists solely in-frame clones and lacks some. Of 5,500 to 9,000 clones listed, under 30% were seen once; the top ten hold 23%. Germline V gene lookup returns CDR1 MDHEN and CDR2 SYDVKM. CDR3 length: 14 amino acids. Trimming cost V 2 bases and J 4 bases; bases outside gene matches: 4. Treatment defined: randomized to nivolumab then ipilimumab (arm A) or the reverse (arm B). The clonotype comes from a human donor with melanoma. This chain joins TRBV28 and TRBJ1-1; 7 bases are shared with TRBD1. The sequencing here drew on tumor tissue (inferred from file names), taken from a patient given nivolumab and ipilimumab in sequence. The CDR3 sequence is CASSLRQGITEAFF. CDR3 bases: TGTGCCAGCAGTTTAAGACAGGGTATCACTGAAGCTTTCTTT.